This TCR beta chain originates from a study of T cells in Graves' hyperthyroidism and ophthalmopathy. Trimming stripped 6 bases from V and 2 bases from J, with 23 bases between. Germline values: CDR1 MDHEN, CDR2 SYDVKM. CDR3 length: 18 amino acids. Over 18 months, lack of ophthalmopathy progression marked Graves' hyperthyroidism as stable. This clonotype has ten or more counts. RNA transcripts gave rise to amplified TCR beta CDR3 regions. First-round RT-PCR targeting the TCR CDR3 was performed with the HTBI primer set. TCRdb redid the calling of the multiplex PCR reads with MiXCR, one entry per CDR3 protein. Among 300,000 to 500,000 distinct CDR3 sequences listed, 15% were seen once.

V and J are TRBV28 and TRBJ2-1; D tentatively reads TRBD1 or TRBD2 (5 bases each). The clonotype originates from a woman aged 30 to 39 with Graves' hyperthyroidism. Sequencing was carried out using blood. CDR3 residues: CASSKPSNGTDTYNEQFF. In nucleotides, the CDR3 is TGTGCCAGCAGCAAACCCTCGAACGGGACGGACACCTACAATGAGCAGTTCTTC.